This TCR beta chain appears in the sequencing data of a study of radiotherapy plus CTLA-4 blockade in lung cancer. Study summary: Disease control was present in roughly 29% of patients, and objective responses in 18%. The study, taken as a whole, reports: Blood saw expansion of tumor-derived TCR clones after radiotherapy plus ipilimumab. Early clonal dynamics of blood T cells, together with interferon-beta, were reported as the best response predictor.

Of note for this clone: What it binds is unknown.

The method was immunoSEQ multiplex PCR; TCRdb's version includes in-frame clones alone and lacks a portion of them. The sample includes some 110,000 clones, more than 65% seen only once; the top ten take roughly 3.3%. Those patients who had chemo-refractory metastatic non-small-cell lung cancer were given focal radiation along with CTLA-4 blockade through ipilimumab. Trimming cost V 0 bases and J 5 bases, with 10 bases left between them. Germline V lookup: CDR1 LNHNV, CDR2 YYDKDF (reference sequence). The CDR3 sequence is 14 residues long. The rearrangement joins TRBV15 to TRBJ1-1; D is perhaps TRBD1 (6 bases). This specimen was peripheral blood, taken from a patient treated with radiotherapy plus ipilimumab. The TCR was taken from a human donor with non-small cell lung cancer that progressed on radiotherapy plus ipilimumab. Some clones in this sample may be carry-over from other donors' samples. As DNA, the CDR3 is TGTGCCACCAGCAGAGATGGACAGTATACTGAAGCTTTCTTT. It codes for CATSRDGQYTEAFF.